The text below deals with one T cell receptor (beta chain). Germline CDR1 and CDR2: LGHNA and YNFKEQ. Trimming stripped 4 bases from V and 4 bases from J, with 13 bases between. The CDR3 runs to 14 residues. This sample stems from a study of T cells after yellow fever vaccination. TCRdb used MiXCR to reprocess the 5' RACE reads, holding one entry per CDR3 protein. The sample shows about 300,000 distinct CDR3 sequences, 7.5% to 9.5% of them seen only once. This chain uses TRBV4-2 with TRBJ1-2, with D unresolved. The origin of this receptor is a man in his late teens or twenties who received the YFV17D yellow fever vaccine. The sample in question was CD4+ T cells sorted from PBMCs, obtained 5 days after the yellow fever booster vaccination. The CDR3 loop reads CASSPSYTSYGYTF. CDR3 nucleotides: TGTGCCAGCAGCCCGTCTTACACGTCCTATGGCTACACCTTC.